This record covers a single T cell receptor (beta chain). The antigen is not known. The germline V gene encodes CDR1 MNHEY and CDR2 SMNVEV (reference sequence). The CDR3 covers 13 residues. The germline V and J ends were trimmed by 6 bases and 8 bases, with 16 bases remaining between them. The sample originates from a study of PD-L1 blockade in urothelial cancer. In the study overall: Treatment start was followed by blood analysis at 3 weeks (second dose) and again at 6 weeks. General study points: Patients with below-median pretreatment blood clonality survived longer.

Every PCR was spiked with synthetic TCR analog templates. Measured with immunoSEQ multiplex PCR; TCRdb has only the in-frame clones, and not every one. The sample consists of more than 45,000 clones, 70% to 85% of them appearing once. The specimen was PBMCs, collected around atezolizumab (anti-PD-L1) treatment. J is TRBJ1-2 and V is TRBV27; TRBD1 might be the D (5 bases). This clonotype was sampled from a man aged 65-85 years with urothelial cancer. This chain's CDR3 is CASSDSGYFGYTF. CDR3 coding DNA: TGTGCCAGCAGCGACTCAGGGTACTTCGGCTACACCTTC.